These 32 T cell receptor beta chains were all obtained from the same sample, sequenced in a study of cytomegalovirus exposure and HLA in healthy donors. The PCR made use of 60 Vbeta and 13 Jbeta primers. Measured with immunoSEQ multiplex PCR; TCRdb has only the in-frame clones, and not every one. The sample totals around 140,000 clones. The sample taken for sequencing was PBMCs. These receptors were obtained from a male donor in good health and CMV-seronegative.

This chain uses TRBV2 with TRBJ2-7; no clear D gene. Germline-derived CDR1 and CDR2 are SNHLY and FYNNEI. V lost 6 bases to trimming and J lost 4 bases, with 7 bases between them. CDR3 size: 11 residues. In nucleotides, the CDR3 is TGTGCCAGCAGGCCGAGTTACGAGCAGTACTTC. It translates to CASRPSYEQYF.

The chain combines TRBV30 with TRBJ1-5; perhaps TRBD1 as D (6 bases). The CDR3 runs 13 residues. Trimming cost V 5 bases and J 7 bases, with 15 bases left between them. CDR1 is GTSNPN, CDR2 SVGIG, per germline (reference sequence). The CDR3, as DNA: TGTGCCTGGGCGACAGGTCCTCAACAGCCCCAGCATTTT. Translating it yields CAWATGPQQPQHF. Full variable domain (missing parts from reference TRBV30 and TRBJ1-5): SQTIHQWPATLVQPVGSPLSLECTVEGTSNPNLYWYRQAAGRGLQLLFYSVGIGQISSEVPQNLSASRPQDRQFILSSKKLLLSDSGFYLCAWATGPQQPQHFGDGTRLSIL.

The chain uses TRBV7-2 and TRBJ2-5, with TRBD2 matching over 8 bases. The length of the CDR3 is 15 residues. Per germline, CDR1 SGHTA and CDR2 FQGNSA. The V gene end was trimmed by 7 bases and the J gene end by 5 bases; junction bases not matched to a gene: 12. In DNA form, the CDR3 reads TGTGCCAGCATCCCCAGCCTAGCGGGTTGGGAGACCCAGTACTTC. As protein: CASIPSLAGWETQYF. The variable domain in full, with the rest retrieved from reference TRBV7-2 and TRBJ2-5, is GAGVSQSPSNKVTEKGKDVELRCDPISGHTALYWYRQSLGQGLEFLIYFQGNSAPDKSGLPSDRFSAERTGGSVSTLTIQRTQQEDSAVYLCASIPSLAGWETQYFGPGTRLLVL.

The genes are TRBV7-6 and TRBJ1-1; D might be TRBD1 (5 bases). In germline, CDR1 is SGHVS, CDR2 FNYEAQ. V was clipped by 5 bases and J by 6 bases, with 22 bases between them. The CDR3 length is 16 residues. The CDR3 DNA reads TGTGCCAGCAGCCCCCGGGCTGGGGCCGCTTCCTCTGAAGCTTTCTTT. It yields the protein CASSPRAGAASSEAFF.

The chain joins TRBV30 to TRBJ2-7; a weak D match, TRBD1 (5 bases). The CDR3 spans 12 residues. V was shortened by 6 bases and J by 2 bases, with 11 bases between the two germline ends. The germline V gene has CDR1 GTSNPN and CDR2 SVGIG (reference sequence). The CDR3 sequence: CACKTDTYEQYF. As DNA, the CDR3 is TGTGCCTGCAAGACAGACACCTACGAGCAGTACTTC.

As to this clone: At one end, the junction sequence differs from germline, possibly due to a read error. V usage is TRBV5-4 and J usage is TRBJ2-2, with D possibly being TRBD2 (6 bases). Germline CDR1 is SGHNT and CDR2 is YYREEE (reference sequence). The CDR3 is 15 residues long. DNA of the CDR3: TGTGCCAGCACCTTGGAGGGGTCAAGGACCGGGGAGCTGTTTTTT. It encodes CASTLEGSRTGELFF. Combining the CDR3 with reference TRBV5-4 and TRBJ2-2 gives the whole variable domain ETGVTQSPTHLIKTRGQQVTLRCSSQSGHNTVSWYQQALGQGPQFIFQYYREEENGRGNFPPRFSGLQFPNYSSELNVNALELDDSALYLCASTLEGSRTGELFFGEGSRLTVL.

The J gene is TRBJ2-5, the V gene TRBV5-4; 11 nucleotides line up with TRBD2. The CDR3 has 15 residues. V lost 0 bases and J lost 2; bases outside the gene matches: 0. CDR1 SGHNT and CDR2 YYREEE come from the germline V gene (reference sequence). In DNA form, the CDR3 reads TGTGCCAGCAGCTTGGGACTAGCGGGGCAAGAGACCCAGTACTTC. Its protein product is CASSLGLAGQETQYF.

The chain combines TRBV18 with TRBJ2-7; D is undetermined. Trimming stripped 6 bases from V and 3 bases from J, with 9 bases between. The germline V gene has CDR1 KGHSH and CDR2 LQKENI. The CDR3 has 12 residues. The CDR3 sequence is CASSSRLYEQYF. DNA for the CDR3: TGTGCCAGCTCTTCTAGACTCTACGAGCAGTACTTC.

The rearrangement joins TRBV7-9 to TRBJ1-4; 7 nucleotides line up with TRBD1. The CDR3 runs to 15 residues. V gave up 4 bases and J gave up 5 bases; unmatched junction bases: 7. Per the germline V gene, CDR1 is SEHNR and CDR2 is FQNEAQ (reference sequence). CDR3 sequence: CASSSYRDSNEKLFF. CDR3 sequence (DNA): TGTGCCAGCAGCTCTTACCGGGACAGCAATGAAAAACTGTTTTTT. The whole variable domain, filled in from reference TRBV7-9 and TRBJ1-4, reads DTGVSQNPRHKITKRGQNVTFRCDPISEHNRLYWYRQTLGQGPEFLTYFQNEAQLEKSRLLSDRFSAERPKGSFSTLEIQRTEQGDSAMYLCASSSYRDSNEKLFFGSGTQLSVL.

The rearrangement uses TRBV6-5 and TRBJ2-7, with a possible D match to TRBD1 (6 bases). V lost 4 bases and J lost 2, with 9 bases in between. Germline assignment: CDR1 MNHEY and CDR2 SVGAGI. The CDR3 sequence is 13 residues long. CDR3: CASSSDRTYEQYF. In nucleotides, the CDR3 is TGTGCCAGCAGTTCGGACAGAACCTACGAGCAGTACTTC.

The chain links TRBV28 to TRBJ2-5, with D possibly matching TRBD1 (8 bases). The CDR3 totals 14 residues. Germline loops: CDR1 MDHEN, CDR2 SYDVKM. Trimming removed 6 bases at V and 1 base at J, with 12 bases between. This CDR3 reads CASRGGTGQETQYF. In DNA, the CDR3 is TGTGCCAGCAGGGGGGGGACAGGCCAAGAGACCCAGTACTTC.

The V call is TRBV28, the J call TRBJ1-1; D is possibly TRBD1 (5 bases). In germline, CDR1 is MDHEN, CDR2 SYDVKM. Trimming took off 3 bases at V and 9 bases at J, with 17 bases between the two ends. The CDR3 extends over 14 amino acids. The CDR3 DNA sequence: TGTGCCAGCAGTTTCCGGCGGAGGGGTGGCAAAGCTTTCTTT. It yields the protein CASSFRRRGGKAFF.

V is TRBV27 and J is TRBJ2-5; 8 bases match TRBD2. V dropped 6 bases and J dropped 4; count of bases not matched to a gene: 19. This CDR3 spans 18 amino acids. Germline V gene lookup returns CDR1 MNHEY and CDR2 SMNVEV (reference sequence). The CDR3 is CASSRIQFSAGEVETQYF. The CDR3 DNA reads TGTGCCAGCAGCAGGATCCAATTTTCAGCGGGAGAAGTAGAGACCCAGTACTTC.

The V and J genes are TRBV29-1 and TRBJ1-1, with D possibly being TRBD1 (5 bases). CDR1 and CDR2 from the germline V gene are SQVTM and ANQGSEA. The CDR3 runs 14 residues. Trimming removed 5 bases from V and 3 bases from J, with 16 bases in between. In DNA form, the CDR3 reads TGCAGCGTTTGGGCGGGGCAGCTATACACTGAAGCTTTCTTT. Its translation: CSVWAGQLYTEAFF.

V gene TRBV11-2 combines with J gene TRBJ1-2; 7 positions match TRBD1. Germline assignment: CDR1 SGHAT and CDR2 FQNNGV. J gave up 8 bases and V 5 bases, and 8 bases lay outside the gene matches. This CDR3 spans 13 amino acids. Written as DNA, the CDR3 is TGTGCCAGCAGCCCAGACAGGGCTAGGGGCTACACCTTC. Translating it yields CASSPDRARGYTF.

The genes are TRBV30 and TRBJ1-4, with 9 nucleotides matching TRBD1. This CDR3 contains 13 residues. V was pared by 4 bases and J by 7 bases, with 4 bases of the junction left unmatched. Germline V CDR1 and CDR2: GTSNPN, SVGIG (reference sequence). The chain's CDR3 is CAWKDRGPEKLFF. The DNA for the CDR3 is TGTGCCTGGAAGGACAGGGGCCCTGAAAAACTGTTTTTT.

The chain couples TRBV19 to TRBJ2-5; no firm D call. V dropped 4 bases and J dropped 4 bases, with 16 bases sitting between them. The CDR3 runs 15 residues. Germline V lookup: CDR1 LNHDA, CDR2 SQIVND (reference sequence). The CDR3 reads CASSTEHSRVETQYF. The CDR3 DNA follows: TGTGCCAGTAGTACAGAACACTCACGGGTAGAGACCCAGTACTTC.

The chain has TRBV30 and TRBJ2-7; D gene ambiguous. Germline V gene data show CDR1 as GTSNPN and CDR2 as SVGIG (reference sequence). The CDR3 spans 14 residues. The ends were cut back, 3 bases at V and 12 bases at J, with 24 bases in the middle. The CDR3 loop is CAWSLGLLPNRWYF. CDR3 nucleotide sequence: TGTGCCTGGAGCCTCGGATTACTACCTAACCGGTGGTACTTC.

The genes are TRBV6-1 and TRBJ1-2; possibly TRBD1 for D (6 bases). The V gene's germline CDR1 is MNHNS and CDR2 SASEGT. The CDR3 is 15 residues long. V was pared by 5 bases and J by 4 bases, with 17 bases between. For the CDR3, the DNA is TGTGCCAGCAGTCGGGACACCGAATCGATCTATGGCTACACCTTC. Protein sequence: CASSRDTESIYGYTF.

The genes are TRBV4-1 and TRBJ1-5, with 7 bases matching TRBD1. Germline V gene data show CDR1 as MGHRA and CDR2 as YSYEKL. This CDR3 contains 14 residues. J gave up 5 bases and V 4 bases, and 5 bases lay outside the gene matches. This CDR3 reads CASSPPDRHQPQHF. The CDR3 coding sequence is TGCGCCAGCAGCCCTCCGGACAGGCATCAGCCCCAGCATTTT.

The chain combines TRBV15 with TRBJ2-5, with D maybe TRBD2 (5 bases). V shed 1 base and J shed 0 bases, with 6 bases lying between them. CDR3 length equals 14 residues. Per germline, CDR1 LNHNV and CDR2 YYDKDF (reference sequence). Here the CDR3 reads CATSRAGNQETQYF. CDR3 sequence (DNA): TGTGCCACCAGCAGAGCGGGGAACCAAGAGACCCAGTACTTC.

This chain's CDR3 is CASSVDGTGVEKLFF. In DNA form, the CDR3 reads TGTGCCAGCAGCGTAGATGGGACAGGGGTTGAAAAACTGTTTTTT. The chain has TRBV9 and TRBJ1-4; 10 bases agree with TRBD1. The germline CDR1 and CDR2 sequences are SGDLS and YYNGEE. Losses at the gene ends were 0 bases for V and 7 bases for J; bases not matched to a gene: 3. This CDR3 contains 15 residues. Full variable domain (missing parts from reference TRBV9 and TRBJ1-4): DSGVTQTPKHLITATGQRVTLRCSPRSGDLSVYWYQQSLDQGLQFLIQYYNGEERAKGNILERFSAQQFPDLHSELNLSSLELGDSALYFCASSVDGTGVEKLFFGSGTQLSVL.

The chain is built from TRBV4-1 and TRBJ2-7; 9 bases are shared with TRBD2. V trimming: 5 bases; J trimming: 6 bases; junction bases outside the gene matches: 8. Germline values: CDR1 MGHRA, CDR2 YSYEKL. The CDR3 covers 14 residues. DNA for the CDR3: TGCGCCAGCAGCTTTAGCGGGAGTGGCTCCGAGCAGTACTTC. Encoded protein: CASSFSGSGSEQYF.

The genes are TRBV9 and TRBJ2-3; 7 bases map to TRBD1. This CDR3 has 16 residues. Trimming cost V 3 bases and J 1 base; bases outside gene matches: 8. From germline, CDR1 is SGDLS and CDR2 YYNGEE. Here the CDR3 DNA reads TGTGCCAGCAGCGAGCACAGGGGTTGGGGCACAGATACGCAGTATTTT. Protein product: CASSEHRGWGTDTQYF.

The CDR3 sequence is CASSDRGPNTEAFF. CDR3 nucleotides: TGTGCCAGTAGTGACAGGGGGCCGAACACTGAAGCTTTCTTT. The genes are TRBV19 and TRBJ1-1; 10 nucleotides match TRBD1. The CDR3 loop spans 14 amino acids. J lost 1 base, V lost 5 bases, and 1 base had no gene match. Per germline, CDR1 LNHDA and CDR2 SQIVND (reference sequence).

Of note for this clone: The junction shows a germline mismatch at one end, possibly a read error. This sequence joins TRBV11-2 and TRBJ2-1, with 10 bases aligning to TRBD2. This CDR3 spans 16 amino acids. Germline CDR1 SGHAT, CDR2 FQNNGV. CDR3 in amino acids: CASRLAGGTGGNEQFF. The CDR3 DNA reads as TGTGCCAGCAGGTTAGCGGGAGGTACCGGGGGAAATGAGCAGTTCTTC.

The chain employs TRBV11-2 and TRBJ1-2; D remains unclear. The V gene's germline CDR1 is SGHAT and CDR2 FQNNGV. This CDR3 contains 13 residues. The V gene lost 4 bases and the J gene lost 8 bases, with 14 bases spanning the gap. The CDR3 here is CASSSRLVRGYTF. CDR3 coding DNA: TGTGCCAGCAGCTCCCGCCTAGTAAGAGGCTACACCTTC.

The J gene is TRBJ1-5, the V gene TRBV7-8; a weak D match, TRBD1 (6 bases). Germline V gene lookup returns CDR1 SGHVS and CDR2 FQNEAQ. The CDR3 has 14 amino acids. Trimming removed 5 bases from V and 4 bases from J, with 12 bases in between. The CDR3 sequence: CASSVQGWNQPQHF. CDR3 bases: TGTGCCAGCAGCGTACAGGGATGGAATCAGCCCCAGCATTTT.

This rearrangement joins TRBV6-5 to TRBJ2-1, with 15 bases fitting TRBD2. The V segment lost 2 bases and the J segment 7 bases; nucleotides outside the gene matches: 3. This CDR3 is 16 amino acids long. Per germline, CDR1 MNHEY and CDR2 SVGAGI. The CDR3 DNA reads as TGTGCCAGCAGTTACAGGACTAGCGGGAGGGGAAATGAGCAGTTCTTC. This translates into CASSYRTSGRGNEQFF.

The chain links TRBV30 to TRBJ1-2; a possible D gene is TRBD1 (6 bases). Between the trimmed V and J ends, which lost 8 bases and 1 base, there was a span of 11 bases. In germline, CDR1 is GTSNPN, CDR2 SVGIG (reference sequence). This CDR3 contains 12 residues. The CDR3 DNA reads TGTGCCGGCCAGGGGTTTAACTATGGCTACACCTTC. This sequence encodes CAGQGFNYGYTF.

CDR3 DNA: TGTGCCTTTCGGGGGTACTTCTTT. Its protein product is CAFRGYFF. The rearrangement uses TRBV30 and TRBJ1-1, with D maybe TRBD1 (5 bases). The germline gives CDR1 GTSNPN, CDR2 SVGIG (reference sequence). With 7 bases removed from V and 14 bases from J, the gap between germline ends came to 11 bases. CDR3 length: 8 amino acids.

The chain couples TRBV13 to TRBJ2-5; 14 nucleotides agree with TRBD2. The V gene end was trimmed by 8 bases and the J gene end by 7 bases; junction bases not matched to a gene: 6. The V gene's germline CDR1 is PRHDT and CDR2 FYEKMQ (reference sequence). The CDR3 spans 14 residues. The CDR3: CASSTSGGAGTQYF. CDR3 nucleotides: TGTGCCAGCTCGACTAGCGGGGGGGCGGGGACCCAGTACTTC.